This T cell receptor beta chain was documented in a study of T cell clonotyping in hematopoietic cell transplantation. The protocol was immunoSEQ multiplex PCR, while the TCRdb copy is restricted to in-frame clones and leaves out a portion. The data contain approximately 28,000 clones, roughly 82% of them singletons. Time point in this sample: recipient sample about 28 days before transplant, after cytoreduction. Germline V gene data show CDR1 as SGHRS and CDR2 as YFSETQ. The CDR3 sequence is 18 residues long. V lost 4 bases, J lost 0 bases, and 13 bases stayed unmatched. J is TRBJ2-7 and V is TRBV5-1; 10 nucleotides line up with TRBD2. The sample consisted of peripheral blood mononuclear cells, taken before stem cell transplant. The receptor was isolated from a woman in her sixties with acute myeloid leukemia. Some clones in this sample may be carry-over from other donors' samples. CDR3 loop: CASSPQGSGRVSSYEQYF. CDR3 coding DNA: TGCGCCAGCAGCCCCCAGGGAAGCGGGAGGGTGAGCTCCTACGAGCAGTACTTC. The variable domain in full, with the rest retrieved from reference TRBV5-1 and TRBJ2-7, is KAGVTQTPRYLIKTRGQQVTLSCSPISGHRSVSWYQQTPGQGLQFLFEYFSETQRNKGNFPGRFSGRQFSNSRSEMNVSTLELGDSALYLCASSPQGSGRVSSYEQYFGPGTRLTVT.